This entry concerns a single T cell receptor (beta chain). This CDR3 has 14 amino acids. Germline V lookup: CDR1 DFQATT, CDR2 SNEGSKA (reference sequence). After removal of 3 bases from V and 4 bases from J, the junction contained 3 bases not matched to a gene. Per the authors' pipeline: It was from reference gene primer amplification that nucleated cell counts were estimated. The repertoire was sequenced with immunoSEQ multiplex PCR; TCRdb's copy has only in-frame clones and lacks some. V, J and clone size were drawn from that table, and D and trimming were deduced from the DNA. The top ten clones hold roughly a sixth of a sample with 79,000 or so clones, about 86% of them seen once. This sample was included in a study of blood T cell repertoires in COVID-19. Turning to the study itself: Donors in the United States, Italy and Spain gave samples during acute or convalescent COVID-19. T cells, B-cell-depleted T cells, or PBMCs provided the cDNA or gDNA that served as material.

This receptor was obtained from a human donor in a cohort sampled during active COVID-19. Material: peripheral blood. The chain is built from TRBV20-1 and TRBJ1-1, with 12 bases aligning to TRBD1. The CDR3 DNA sequence: TGCAGTGCTAGTTGGGGACAGGGGGCCACTGAAGCTTTCTTT. It codes for CSASWGQGATEAFF.